This TCR beta chain was captured by sequencing in a study of cytomegalovirus exposure and HLA in healthy donors. Study-level information: Among 150 million to 200 million T cells, an earlier analysis found about 110 million unique TCR beta sequences.

Concerning this clone itself: Its antigen is not identified.

A multiplex PCR was run with 60 Vbeta primers and 13 Jbeta primers. Libraries were prepared by immunoSEQ multiplex PCR; TCRdb keeps only in-frame clonotypes and omits some of them. The table records approximately 150,000 clones, 73% of them present only once. The J segment lost 9 bases and the V segment lost 0 bases, leaving 7 bases of the junction unmatched. Germline assignment: CDR1 MGHRA and CDR2 YSYEKL. The CDR3 is 14 residues long. Broader study findings: Cytomegalovirus-associated status was assigned to approximately 160 TCR beta chains. Presence/absence results assume similar sequencing depth per donor, which may not hold.

Though probably carrying unrecorded immune exposures, donors were nominally healthy at sampling. The sequenced material came from PBMCs. This clonotype was obtained from a woman aged 18-29 years in good health and CMV-seropositive. The chain is built from TRBV4-1 and TRBJ1-1; 7 nucleotides align to TRBD1. The DNA of the CDR3 is TGCGCCAGCAGCCAAGAGAGGCAGGGGGAAAAAGCTTTCTTT. Translating it yields CASSQERQGEKAFF.